One TCR beta chain is described in this entry. This entry is derived from a study of blood T cell repertoires in COVID-19. On the study more broadly: Samples taken during acute and convalescent COVID-19 were collected in the United States, Italy and Spain. The cDNA or gDNA used as material had been derived from T cells, B-cell-depleted T cells, or PBMCs.

Trimming removed 0 bases from V and 1 base from J; junction bases left unmatched: 3. This CDR3 comprises 16 residues. Germline values: CDR1 SGHRS, CDR2 YFSETQ. Original processing notes: Amplifying reference gene primers gave estimates of nucleated cell counts. Measured with immunoSEQ multiplex PCR; TCRdb has only the in-frame clones, and not every one. The D gene and trimming were derived from the DNA, and the V and J assignments and clone size from that table. The sample consists of approximately 35,000 clones, 75% to 85% of them appearing once. The clonotype originates from an elderly man with active COVID-19. The rearrangement uses TRBV5-1 and TRBJ2-3; 9 bases align to TRBD2. Sample: peripheral blood. The CDR3 here is CASSLGSSGGTDTQYF. The CDR3 DNA reads TGCGCCAGCAGCTTGGGTTCTAGCGGGGGCACAGATACGCAGTATTTT.